This T cell receptor beta chain originates from a study of blood T cell repertoires in COVID-19 (dated by TCRdb to about 2020). About the full investigation: Collaborator samples came from the United States, Italy and Spain and covered acute and convalescent phases of COVID-19. A freely available public database, intended as a resource for researchers studying the immune response to SARS-CoV-2, is where the repertoires were released. The prospective study material was composed of cDNA or gDNA derived from T cells, B-cell-depleted T cells, or PBMCs. The sample metadata nearly always contained a de-identified subject ID, COVID-19 status, age in years and sex. The samples were drawn from two sources: the first 160 participants of the ongoing ImmuneRACE study, and 950 to 1,500 subjects contributed by 6 global collaborators. HLA class I and class II types, where available, came from metadata supplied by the sample provider rather than from assay-based typing. Deeply sampled blood TCRbeta repertoires from subjects exposed to, actively infected with, or recovered from COVID-19 were included in the dataset. The paper's findings and limits, for the study overall: The amount of clinical and demographic metadata varied by source and participant and was provided uncurated.

Its CDR3 holds 14 amino acids, cysteine through phenylalanine. Only CDR3 DNA is held: 42 bases, read in frame from base 1. The germline V gene provides CDR1 SGHAT and CDR2 FQNNGV. V gives up 4 bases and J gives up 3 bases, and the segment between their germline ends measures 9 bases. With regard to this clone: Which antigen it targets is not known. Per-nucleotide qualities are absent, and no much larger clonotype sits a single base away.

The immunoSEQ Assay, a bias-controlled multiplex PCR, was used to amplify TCRbeta CDR3 regions from genomic DNA. The study's own analysis went as follows. Within the assay, amplification of reference gene primers was used to estimate how many nucleated cells each sample contained. To quantify the absolute abundance of each unique TCRbeta CDR3 rearrangement, sequence reads were collapsed and filtered. Productive Simpson clonality was computed per sample as the square root of Simpson's diversity index over productive rearrangements. The immuneACCESS repertoire file appears here via TCRdb, limited to in-frame rearrangements. These files lack a portion of the clones; in checked studies, under half of the deficit traces to unresolved V genes, and the cause of the others is not known. The V and J calls and the clone size are those of that table, but D and trimming were determined from the DNA. The sample profile shows roughly 53,000 clones; roughly 90% of them were found once. About 3% of the sample is taken by the ten largest.

Collaborating institutions collected whole blood in K2EDTA tubes following their own protocols. For TCRbeta analysis, collaborator samples were shipped as frozen whole blood, as isolated PBMCs, or as DNA extracted from either sample type. Material for sequencing was peripheral blood. The receptor was derived from a human donor in a cohort sampled during active COVID-19. Recombination connected TRBV11-2 to TRBJ2-2; a tentative D match to TRBD1 spans 6 bases. Read as DNA, the sequence is TGTGCCAGCAGCTCCAGGGGATACACCGGGGAGCTGTTTTTT. The translation is CASSSRGYTGELFF. With all but the CDR3 taken from the reference TRBV11-2 and TRBJ2-2 genes, the full variable domain is: EAGVAQSPRYKIIEKRQSVAFWCNPISGHATLYWYQQILGQGPKLLIQFQNNGVVDDSQLPKDRFSAERLKGVDSTLKIQPAKLEDSAVYLCASSSRGYTGELFFGEGSRLTVL.